One T cell receptor beta chain is described in this entry. The target antigen is unknown. Template material for amplifying TCR beta CDR3 regions consisted of RNA transcripts. TCR CDR3 regions were first amplified by RT-PCR with HTBI primers. From the multiplex PCR reads, TCRdb called clonotypes with MiXCR, one entry per CDR3 protein. The sample shows under 350,000 distinct CDR3 sequences, over 15% of them seen only once. The sample comes from a study of T cells in Graves' hyperthyroidism and ophthalmopathy. Whole-study findings and limits: Blood also carried most thyroid clonotypes expanded above 0.001.

CDR3 length equals 14 residues. Germline lookup yields CDR1 LNHDA and CDR2 SQIVND (reference sequence). Trimming left V 5 bases short and J 7 bases short, with 14 bases between. V is TRBV19 and J is TRBJ1-4; D is possibly TRBD1 (6 bases). The clonotype was recovered from a woman aged 60-70 years with Graves' ophthalmopathy. The material sequenced was blood. Here the CDR3 DNA reads TGTGCCAGTAGTTATGGGGGGGGCCGTGAAAAACTGTTTTTT. This sequence encodes CASSYGGGREKLFF. Full variable domain (rest looked up from reference TRBV19 and TRBJ1-4): DGGITQSPKYLFRKEGQNVTLSCEQNLNHDAMYWYRQDPGQGLRLIYYSQIVNDFQKGDIAEGYSVSREKKESFPLTVTSAQKNPTAFYLCASSYGGGREKLFFGSGTQLSVL.